This record concerns one T cell receptor beta chain sequence. This sample is part of a study of long-term antiretroviral therapy in people with HIV. Donors needed at least one pre-ART PBMC sample plus at least two post-ART samples. Looked up from germline, CDR1 is MNHEY and CDR2 is SVGAGI. V trimming: 6 bases; J trimming: 10 bases; junction bases outside the gene matches: 4. This CDR3 comprises 11 residues. Survey level was the resolution at which the v3.0 immunoSEQ assay ran. Profiled with immunoSEQ multiplex PCR; TCRdb holds only in-frame clones, not every one. The sample lists 20,000 to 25,000 clones, over 75% occurring once.

The chain carries TRBV6-5 and TRBJ1-1, with 8 bases aligning to TRBD1. The input for sequencing was unsorted PBMCs, taken 0.2 years before starting antiretroviral therapy. The receptor's source is a man between 18 and 35 years old with HIV. The CDR3 nucleotides read TGTGCCAGCAGCCAGGGGGCGGGAGCTTTCTTT. This encodes CASSQGAGAFF.